This is a list of T cell receptor beta chains from one sample in a study of T cell clones after liver transplantation. Clones were read by immunoSEQ multiplex PCR, and TCRdb kept only the in-frame ones, dropping some. Among about 99,000 clones listed, 75% to 85% were seen once. Sample: CD4+ T cells from blood, taken before liver transplant. The receptors here all came from a human donor who received a liver transplant. Both conserved end residues are part of each CDR3. Fields, in order: CDR3 protein, J gene, V gene, D gene. The D gene is left open where the match is weak.

CASSSVGTDQETQYF | TRBJ2-5 | TRBV7-8 | TRBD1
CASLYEKLFF | TRBJ1-4 | TRBV2 | .
CASSQEFGQNNEQFF | TRBJ2-1 | TRBV4-1 | .
CASRRTEPSYEQYF | TRBJ2-7 | TRBV6-7 | .
CASSGRTEAFF | TRBJ1-1 | TRBV19 | .
CASSPGQIGNQPQHF | TRBJ1-5 | TRBV5-1 | .
CASSLPFSNYGYTF | TRBJ1-2 | TRBV5-4 | .
CASSLAGTSTDTQYF | TRBJ2-3 | TRBV18 | TRBD2
CASSLMQVPYF | TRBJ2-7 | TRBV28 | .
CASSVGQGGSGSLMEQYF | TRBJ2-7 | TRBV11-2 | .
CASSLGDKGTEAFF | TRBJ1-1 | TRBV7-9 | .
CASSPFSSYEQYF | TRBJ2-7 | TRBV5-4 | .
CASSIRIGVIGSNQPQHF | TRBJ1-5 | TRBV19 | .
CASSPNPNYGYTF | TRBJ1-2 | TRBV6-5 | .
CASSQVVSLTTDTQYF | TRBJ2-3 | TRBV14 | .
CASSTPRQTSYEQYF | TRBJ2-7 | TRBV28 | .
CASSWGRAHSPLHF | TRBJ1-6 | TRBV19 | .
CASSRTANYGYTF | TRBJ1-2 | TRBV6-1 | .
CASSTTNSGTDTQYF | TRBJ2-3 | TRBV19 | .
CASDDRGRGRQEAFF | TRBJ1-1 | TRBV19 | .
CASISASTGELFF | TRBJ2-2 | TRBV28 | .
CASSEWGAGDGYTF | TRBJ1-2 | TRBV25-1 | .
CASSLLRTSGETQYF | TRBJ2-5 | TRBV7-2 | TRBD2
CATSSGVAGGLIRYEQYF | TRBJ2-7 | TRBV19 | TRBD2
CASSFGTGTLRAFF | TRBJ1-1 | TRBV6-6 | TRBD1
CASSPQGLSTDTQYF | TRBJ2-3 | TRBV6-6 | .
CASSSLRTNEKLFF | TRBJ1-4 | TRBV27 | .
CASGRGRDGYTF | TRBJ1-2 | TRBV6-5 | .
CASGLYDRPSYEQYF | TRBJ2-7 | TRBV12-5 | .
CASSLRLAGRNEQFF | TRBJ2-1 | TRBV11-2 | TRBD2
CASSPRQNANTEAFF | TRBJ1-1 | TRBV5-4 | .
CASSPQQGESYNEQFF | TRBJ2-1 | TRBV18 | .
CASGTTRSYNSPLHF | TRBJ1-6 | TRBV12-5 | .
CASSLVAGVNTGELFF | TRBJ2-2 | TRBV11-3 | TRBD2
CASGSGQGAYNEQFF | TRBJ2-1 | TRBV12-5 | TRBD1
CASSRDRGTEAFF | TRBJ1-1 | TRBV27 | TRBD1
CASSHISGVGNEQFF | TRBJ2-1 | TRBV27 | .
CASSSQPTSGGGNEQFF | TRBJ2-1 | TRBV7-3 | TRBD2
CASNRGLAGGEQYF | TRBJ2-7 | TRBV9 | TRBD2
CASSLTPPIDRRYEKLFF | TRBJ1-4 | TRBV27 | .